Presented here are 2 T cell receptor beta chains from one specimen sequenced in a study of blood T cells in healthy people across ages. With a J-beta primer mix and a sample-barcoded 5' primer, a second PCR ran roughly 7 to 11 cycles. From the 5' RACE reads, TCRdb called clonotypes with MiXCR, one entry per CDR3 protein. The sample holds approximately 1.5 million distinct CDR3 sequences; roughly 43% are singletons and the top ten take about 4%. The sample was blood. Every receptor here comes from a woman younger than 35 in good health.

The V gene is TRBV5-1, the J gene TRBJ2-1; a weak D match, TRBD2 (6 bases). In germline, CDR1 is SGHRS, CDR2 YFSETQ. Trimming took 3 bases from V and 5 from J, leaving 18 bases between them. The CDR3 covers 16 residues. This CDR3 is CASSWTGGMGNNEQFF. CDR3 coding DNA: TGCGCCAGCAGCTGGACTGGGGGGATGGGGAACAATGAGCAGTTCTTC.

Comments on this clonotype: This may arise from a read error, as a much more abundant clone is one base away. The V and J genes are TRBV2 and TRBJ2-5; 8 positions match TRBD2. The CDR3 loop spans 16 amino acids. Germline trimming cut 2 bases from V and 11 bases from J; bases unmatched to any gene: 16. Germline V gene lookup returns CDR1 SNHLY and CDR2 FYNNEI. The CDR3 here is CASSELPSGRKNEQYF. The DNA of the CDR3 is TGTGCCAGCAGTGAATTGCCCAGCGGGAGAAAGAATGAGCAGTACTTC.